This T cell receptor (beta chain) was found in a study of blood T cell repertoires in COVID-19. Overall study context: Researchers got acute and convalescent COVID-19 samples from the United States, Italy and Spain. PBMCs, B-cell-depleted T cells, or T cells were the source of the cDNA or gDNA that made up the material.

Authors' processing steps: From reference gene primer amplification, estimates of nucleated cell counts were derived. Clones were sequenced by immunoSEQ multiplex PCR, and TCRdb holds only the in-frame ones, with some missing. V and J calls and clone size are those listed in that table; D and trimming were worked out from the DNA. The sample consists of under 40,000 clones, over 80% of them appearing once. Sample share makes this clone medium-sized. Sample: peripheral blood. The sequence derives from a man between 45 and 60 years old with active or convalescent COVID-19.

The CDR3 sequence is CASTLPPGGEQYF. CDR3 in DNA: TGTGCCAGCACCCTTCCGCCGGGTGGGGAGCAGTACTTC. The V and J genes are TRBV12-3 or TRBV12-4 and TRBJ2-7, with D uncertain. Trimming removed 7 bases at V and 7 bases at J, with 17 bases between. The CDR3 loop spans 13 amino acids.